This paragraph reports one TCR beta chain. A multiplex PCR was run with 60 Vbeta primers and 13 Jbeta primers. TCRdb keeps only in-frame clones here, not all; method: immunoSEQ multiplex PCR. The data contain over 130,000 clones, roughly 87% of them seen just once; the ten biggest clones take up around 0.5%. These data come from a study of cytomegalovirus exposure and HLA in healthy donors. The junction had 4 bases not matched to a gene; V was cut back by 3 bases and J by 2 bases. The CDR3 extends over 15 amino acids. Germline CDR1 MNHNS, CDR2 SASEGT. Sequencing was performed on PBMCs. This TCR came from a woman in her thirties or forties in good health and CMV-seronegative. V is TRBV6-1 and J is TRBJ2-1, with 7 bases that match TRBD1. The CDR3 loop reads CASSEDRLTYNEQFF. CDR3 DNA: TGTGCCAGCAGTGAGGACAGGTTAACCTACAATGAGCAGTTCTTC.